The 21 T cell receptor beta chains given below trace back to one sample, sequenced in a study of T cell repertoires and HLA-DP antigens. Antigens of these TCRs are unknown. The protocol was immunoSEQ multiplex PCR, while the TCRdb copy is restricted to in-frame clones and leaves out a portion. The data contain about 89,000 clones, about 89% of them singletons. The specimen sequenced was CD4+ T cells from PBMCs. Receptors originate from a man aged 50 or older in good health and CMV-seronegative.

The chain links TRBV4-1 to TRBJ2-7, with 16 bases aligning to TRBD2. The V segment lost 3 bases and the J segment 9 bases; nucleotides outside the gene matches: 5. Germline-derived CDR1 and CDR2 are MGHRA and YSYEKL. The CDR3 loop spans 15 amino acids. CDR3: CASSHGTSGRAGQYF. CDR3 in DNA: TGCGCCAGCAGCCACGGGACTAGCGGGAGGGCTGGGCAGTACTTC.

This clone came up once. Here the CDR3 reads CASSNVVPAYEQYF. The DNA for the CDR3 is TGTGCCAGTAGTAATGTCGTACCAGCCTACGAGCAGTACTTC. The chain is built from TRBV19 and TRBJ2-7; no firm D call. Germline V lookup: CDR1 LNHDA, CDR2 SQIVND (reference sequence). V gave up 4 bases and J gave up 2 bases, with 12 bases separating them. This CDR3 region has 14 residues.

The CDR3 DNA reads TGTGCCAGCAGCTTAGGCCAGCTTCCCTTCCCGAACACCGGGGAGCTGTTTTTT. Protein: CASSLGQLPFPNTGELFF. This rearrangement joins TRBV11-3 to TRBJ2-2; D uncertain. Germline values: CDR1 SGHNT, CDR2 YENEEA. V lost 1 base and J lost 0, with 15 bases in between. This CDR3 contains 18 residues.

In DNA form, the CDR3 reads TGTGCCAGCAGCCAAACTGGGGCTAGCGGGGGTATTTACAATGAGCAGTTCTTC. Protein: CASSQTGASGGIYNEQFF. The genes are TRBV4-2 and TRBJ2-1; 10 nucleotides agree with TRBD2. Looked up from germline, CDR1 is LGHNA and CDR2 is YNFKEQ. The trim removed 2 bases at V and 4 bases at J, leaving 11 bases unmatched. CDR3 length equals 18 residues.

The chain has TRBV30 and TRBJ1-3; D remains unclear. V lost 4 bases to trimming and J lost 4 bases, with 8 bases between them. CDR1 and CDR2 (germline): GTSNPN, SVGIG (reference sequence). The CDR3 runs 12 residues. The CDR3 spells CAWTGRGNTIYF. In nucleotides, the CDR3 is TGTGCCTGGACCGGACGAGGAAACACCATATATTTT.

This chain links TRBV7-6 with TRBJ1-5, with unresolved D. Trimming took off 5 bases at V and 1 base at J, with 9 bases between the two ends. Germline loops: CDR1 SGHVS, CDR2 FNYEAQ. The CDR3 has 14 amino acids. CDR3 sequence (DNA): TGTGCCAGCAGCGAGACGGGGAGCAATCAGCCCCAGCATTTT. Protein sequence: CASSETGSNQPQHF.

The chain employs TRBV19 and TRBJ2-3, with D tentatively TRBD2 (5 bases). The V gene's germline CDR1 is LNHDA and CDR2 SQIVND (reference sequence). V lost 6 bases, J lost 2 bases, and 12 bases lay in between. The CDR3 sequence is 14 residues long. CDR3 nucleotide sequence: TGTGCCAGTAGCCCCGGGGAGTACACAGATACGCAGTATTTT. It translates to CASSPGEYTDTQYF.

The chain couples TRBV4-1 to TRBJ2-2, with 11 bases aligning to TRBD2. The trim removed 0 bases at V and 6 bases at J, leaving 6 bases unmatched. CDR1 MGHRA and CDR2 YSYEKL come from the germline V gene. The CDR3 consists of 17 residues. The CDR3 DNA reads TGCGCCAGCAGCCAAGACTTAGCGGGAGGGCCGGCCGGGGAGCTGTTTTTT. This encodes CASSQDLAGGPAGELFF.

The V and J genes are TRBV6-5 and TRBJ2-6, with a possible D match to TRBD1 (6 bases). The CDR3 extends over 16 amino acids. Germline CDR1 MNHEY, CDR2 SVGAGI. Trimming stripped 2 bases from V and 3 bases from J, with 11 bases between. For the CDR3, the DNA is TGTGCCAGCAGTTACCCCAGGGGTGGTGGGGCCAACGTCCTGACTTTC. Encoded protein: CASSYPRGGGANVLTF.

The count of this clone is one. The chain carries TRBV27 and TRBJ2-6; no definite D call. The V gene's germline CDR1 is MNHEY and CDR2 SMNVEV (reference sequence). Trimming pared 3 bases from V and 0 bases from J, leaving 3 bases between. The CDR3 is 14 amino acids. CDR3 sequence: CASSFFSGANVLTF. In DNA, the CDR3 is TGTGCCAGCAGTTTTTTCTCTGGGGCCAACGTCCTGACTTTC.

V and J are TRBV6-5 and TRBJ2-7, with D possibly being TRBD2 (6 bases). V shed 8 bases and J shed 1 base, with 9 bases lying between them. The V gene's germline CDR1 is MNHEY and CDR2 SVGAGI. The CDR3 is 12 amino acids. CDR3 DNA: TGTGCCAGCCGGCGGGGTTCCTACGAGCAGTACTTC. Translating gives CASRRGSYEQYF.

This sequence joins TRBV6-4 and TRBJ2-3, with D unclear. Germline V CDR1 and CDR2: MRHNA, SNTAGT. Trimming took 4 bases from V and 4 from J, leaving 12 bases between them. The CDR3 runs to 14 residues. CDR3 loop: CASSASGGSDTQYF. The CDR3 DNA reads as TGTGCCAGCAGTGCTTCCGGCGGTTCAGATACGCAGTATTTT.

V usage is TRBV11-1 and J usage is TRBJ2-7, with TRBD1 matching over 8 bases. Losses at the gene ends were 5 bases for V and 4 bases for J; bases not matched to a gene: 10. Germline values: CDR1 SGHAT, CDR2 FQDESV (reference sequence). This CDR3 comprises 15 residues. The CDR3 bases are TGTGCCAGCAGCATCTCCGGGACAGGAACTTACGAGCAGTACTTC. Its translation: CASSISGTGTYEQYF.

In this sample, this clone turned up a few times. The chain combines TRBV5-4 with TRBJ2-7; TRBD1 is a possible D gene (6 bases). CDR3 length equals 15 residues. CDR1 and CDR2 (germline): SGHNT, YYREEE (reference sequence). V was trimmed by 1 base and J by 0 bases, leaving 11 bases between them. The CDR3 region has the DNA TGTGCCAGCAGCTTGAAGGCAGGGGCCTCCTACGAGCAGTACTTC. Its translation: CASSLKAGASYEQYF. Supplemented by reference TRBV5-4 and TRBJ2-7, the full variable domain reads ETGVTQSPTHLIKTRGQQVTLRCSSQSGHNTVSWYQQALGQGPQFIFQYYREEENGRGNFPPRFSGLQFPNYSSELNVNALELDDSALYLCASSLKAGASYEQYFGPGTRLTVT.

The chain is built from TRBV5-5 and TRBJ2-5, with 7 nucleotides matching TRBD1. From germline, CDR1 is SGHKS and CDR2 YYEKEE (reference sequence). The length of the CDR3 is 15 residues. With V trimmed by 1 base and J by 1 base, 4 bases remained unmatched. CDR3 coding DNA: TGTGCCAGCAGCTTGCTCCCAGGGGGCCAAGAGACCCAGTACTTC. The encoded protein is CASSLLPGGQETQYF.

This clone was seen ten or more times. CDR3 in amino acids: CASSSGTDSNQPQHF. CDR3 DNA: TGTGCCAGCAGTTCTGGAACGGATAGCAATCAGCCCCAGCATTTT. The chain has TRBV27 and TRBJ1-5; the D is unclear. Germline V gives CDR1 MNHEY, CDR2 SMNVEV (reference sequence). The CDR3 has 15 amino acids. Trimming left V 4 bases short and J 0 bases short, with 10 bases between.

The J gene is TRBJ1-5, the V gene TRBV11-2, with a tentative D call TRBD1 (6 bases). CDR1 is SGHAT, CDR2 FQNNGV, per germline. V was cut by 1 base and J by 6 bases, with 13 bases left in between. This CDR3 has 15 amino acids. The CDR3 coding sequence is TGTGCCAGCAGCTTAGGGTGGTCAGGGGCTCAGCCCCAGCATTTT. Its protein product is CASSLGWSGAQPQHF. Full variable domain (missing parts from reference TRBV11-2 and TRBJ1-5): EAGVAQSPRYKIIEKRQSVAFWCNPISGHATLYWYQQILGQGPKLLIQFQNNGVVDDSQLPKDRFSAERLKGVDSTLKIQPAKLEDSAVYLCASSLGWSGAQPQHFGDGTRLSIL.

The chain couples TRBV9 to TRBJ1-2; possible D gene TRBD1, 6 bases. This CDR3 has 14 amino acids. V lost 4 bases, J lost 2 bases, and 12 bases lay in between. Germline V gives CDR1 SGDLS, CDR2 YYNGEE. The CDR3 DNA reads as TGTGCCAGCAGCCCGTCCACAGGGAACTATGGCTACACCTTC. Amino acid sequence: CASSPSTGNYGYTF.

The chain couples TRBV5-8 to TRBJ1-2; TRBD1 is a possible D gene (6 bases). The CDR3 is 15 amino acids. The germline gives CDR1 SGHTS, CDR2 YDEGEE. The V end was cut by 4 bases, the J end by 4 bases, with 17 bases between. The CDR3 nucleotides read TGTGCCAGCAGCCCAAGGGGGGGGTTTGGCTATGGCTACACCTTC. The encoded protein is CASSPRGGFGYGYTF. Supplemented by reference TRBV5-8 and TRBJ1-2, the full variable domain reads EAGVTQSPTHLIKTRGQQATLRCSPISGHTSVYWYQQALGLGLQFLLWYDEGEERNRGNFPPRFSGRQFPNYSSELNVNALELEDSALYLCASSPRGGFGYGYTFGSGTRLTVV.

This chain links TRBV7-2 with TRBJ1-1, with D unclear. The V end was cut by 1 base, the J end by 1 base, with 7 bases between. The CDR3 has 14 residues. Per germline, CDR1 SGHTA and CDR2 FQGNSA. The CDR3 loop reads CASSLVPGNTEAFF. CDR3 DNA: TGTGCCAGCAGCTTAGTCCCAGGGAACACTGAAGCTTTCTTT.

The V and J genes are TRBV5-4 and TRBJ2-7; 9 positions agree with TRBD1. Germline V gene lookup returns CDR1 SGHNT and CDR2 YYREEE (reference sequence). There are 14 residues in the CDR3. V lost 4 bases, J lost 5 bases, and 7 bases stayed unmatched. The CDR3 reads CASSLGQGRDEQYF. The CDR3 coding sequence is TGTGCCAGCAGCCTGGGACAGGGTCGCGACGAGCAGTACTTC.